This T cell receptor beta chain was found in a study of cytomegalovirus exposure and HLA in healthy donors. About the study: Out of about 410 genotyped donors, about 80% belonged to the Caucasian-associated ancestry cluster.

Despite likely unrecorded immune exposures, the donors were nominally healthy at the time of sampling. Study-wide results and limits: Later on, an analysis showed TCR association rates differing by HLA locus, with DRB1 the most and HLA-C the fewest.

On this clone: The antigen is unknown.

This CDR3 has 14 residues. V trimming: 5 bases; J trimming: 4 bases; junction bases outside the gene matches: 3. Germline V gives CDR1 SGHAT, CDR2 FQNNGV. PCR employed 60 Vbeta and 13 Jbeta primers. In the study's own analysis: Later work found approximately 80 million unique TCR beta chains, with 9 million to 13 million shared. Using immunoSEQ multiplex PCR, the repertoire was profiled, and TCRdb retains in-frame clones only, with some absent. V, J and clone size derive from that table, while D and trimming were established from the DNA sequence. The sample lists over 140,000 clones, 65% to 85% occurring once.

The V and J genes are TRBV11-2 and TRBJ2-7; 12 bases are shared with TRBD2. This TCR was recovered from a man in his fifties or sixties in good health and CMV-seronegative. The sample consisted of PBMCs. In DNA, the CDR3 is TGTGCCAGCAGCGTCGGACTAGCGGGGTACGAGCAGTACTTC. The encoded protein is CASSVGLAGYEQYF.